This T cell receptor (beta chain) was profiled in a study of shared clonotypes between healthy human individuals (dated by TCRdb to the early 2020s). For context, the study as a whole: The cohort comprised two women and three men aged 18 to 49 years. For each donor, three plates each were used for CD4 naive and CD4 memory, two plates were used for CD8 naive, and one plate was used for CD8 memory. To estimate repertoire size and how much clonotype sharing occurs between individuals, the study deeply sequenced the blood TCR repertoires of five or six healthy adults. Libraries were prepared and TCR repertoires were sequenced by different laboratories using diverse techniques, in order to increase sequencing depth and limit assay-specific biases. Each donor's leukapheresis produced roughly between roughly 0.85 and 10 billion PBMCs. Paper-wide results and their limitations: Approximately 5% of naive CD4, more than 3% of naive CD8, roughly 2.5% of memory CD4, and over 0.35% of memory CD8 clonotypes were shared across a few donors. Sampling was limited to blood, and TCR repertoires in tissue likely differ from TCR repertoires in blood. Pairwise subsampling led to the expectation that sequencing depth would affect the degree of clonotype sharing among donors. Rarefaction of sorted-subset datasets indicated incomplete sequencing despite the large sequencing depth. The genetic and exposure-history diversity represented was limited by the small number of donors. Higher generation probabilities were observed for clonotypes shared by all four sorted-subset donors than for non-shared clonotypes. Naive subsets generally had larger estimated clonotype richness than memory subsets.

The donors were healthy, HIV-negative adults who had no recently reported acute infections or vaccinations. Every donor was a Caucasian adult residing in Nashville, Tennessee, USA. CD4+ T cells were enriched by magnetic negative selection, after which naive cells were positively selected on CD45RA and the negative fraction was taken as the memory subset. After blood collection by leukapheresis, PBMCs were isolated using Ficoll-Histopaque density gradient centrifugation and then cryopreserved in the vapor phase of liquid nitrogen. Analytical flow cytometry was used to check the purity and quantity of each magnetically sorted T cell population. From each sorted fraction, genomic DNA was isolated and quantified by UV absorbance on a Nanodrop 2000c. With respect to this clone: Its antigen is not yet known. No clone much larger than this one lies a single base away; base qualities are absent.

Trimming takes 4 bases from V and 2 bases from J, and the germline ends sit 19 bases apart. The CDR3 measures 17 amino acids from cysteine to phenylalanine. Of the read, only the CDR3 DNA is kept; its 51 bases are in frame from base 1. CDR1 and CDR2 (LGHNA, YSLEER) derive from the germline V gene. Using the deep immunoSEQ assay, TCR CDR3 regions were amplified from genomic DNA by multiplex PCR. Extracted genomic DNA from each cell subset was distributed evenly across all wells of several immunoSEQ 96-well plates, and each plate was treated as a replicate. Each replicate PCR for sorted subsets received about 0.2 ug genomic DNA, equal to roughly 30,000 T cell genomes. The purified libraries were quantified using a Qubit 3.0 fluorometer, sized with a Bioanalyzer 2100, and then quantified again using the KAPA Library Quantification kit. Each immunoSEQ 96-well plate was sequenced on its own single-read 150-cycle Illumina NextSeq 550 flow cell. In the authors' own workflow: Because the immunoSEQ output held only junctional sequences and lacked quality scores, the filtering could not match the filtering applied to full-length reads. Sequences were annotated with PyIR, a Python wrapper for IgBLAST v1.9, and V/J genes and CDR3 were assigned using IMGT germline references. Reads were removed for weak V/J assignments (E-value above 1e-6), missing CDR3, stop codons, out-of-frame junctions, or ambiguous translated residues. V3J clonotypes were defined as sequences sharing the same inferred V gene, J gene, and CDR3 amino acid sequence. The percentage overlap between two repertoires was calculated by dividing the number of shared unique clonotypes by the size of the smaller repertoire. Three approaches were used to assess repertoire richness: RTK rarefaction, the Chao1 estimator, and Recon v2.1 estimates of unobserved clonotypes. Generation probabilities were computed with OLGA for all TCRbeta clonotypes obtained by the gDNA method from several donors. Imported from immuneACCESS, the table was reduced by TCRdb to in-frame sequences with V and J called. These copies leave out some clones; in studies compared against another copy, an unresolved V gene accounts for under half, and the cause of the remainder is not known. That table is the source of V, J and clone size, and D and trimming were worked out from the DNA. The sample has millions of clones on record, approximately 90% of them singletons. The top ten clones comprise 0.11% to 0.15% of the sample.

This sequence was found in a man between 18 and 35 years old in good health. Sample: naive CD4+ T cells sorted from blood. In the paper's terms, the cell subset or site label means: CD45RA+ positively selected. This chain joins TRBV4-3 to TRBJ2-3; a tentative D call is TRBD2 (6 bases match). In nucleotide form, the sequence is TGCGCCAGCAGCCCCAGGTCACTGCGGGAATTCACAGATACGCAGTATTTT. Translated, this is CASSPRSLREFTDTQYF.